This T cell receptor beta chain was obtained from a study of post-analysis software for immune sequencing data. Built from TCR beta cDNA, the libraries had unique molecular identifiers in them. TCRdb reprocessed the PCR reads with MiXCR, giving one entry per CDR3 protein. The sample lists around 180,000 distinct CDR3 sequences, over 25% occurring once. A few counts support this clonotype. The antigen is not known. Study results and limitations: Patients had higher frequencies than controls of five TRBV segments, including TRBV5-6, TRBV5-1 and TRBV20-1.

CDR1 SGHTA and CDR2 FQGNSA come from the germline V gene. With 1 base removed from V and 2 bases from J, the gap between germline ends came to 11 bases. The CDR3 is 15 amino acids. The chain combines TRBV7-2 with TRBJ1-1; TRBD1 might be the D (6 bases). The TCR was taken from a girl aged 10 to 17 with multiple sclerosis. Material for sequencing was blood. Written as DNA, the CDR3 is TGTGCCAGCAGCTTAGAGGGGACACCAAACACTGAAGCTTTCTTT. Translated: CASSLEGTPNTEAFF.